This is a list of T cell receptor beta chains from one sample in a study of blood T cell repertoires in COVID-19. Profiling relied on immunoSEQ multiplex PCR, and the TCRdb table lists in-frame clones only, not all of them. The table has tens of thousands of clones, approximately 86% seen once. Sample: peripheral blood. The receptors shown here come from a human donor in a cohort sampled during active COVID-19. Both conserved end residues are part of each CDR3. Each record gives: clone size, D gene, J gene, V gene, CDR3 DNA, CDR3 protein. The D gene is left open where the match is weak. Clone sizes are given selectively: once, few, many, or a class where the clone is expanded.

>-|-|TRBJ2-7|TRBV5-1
TGCGCCAGCAGCTTGCAGGGTTACGAGCAGTACTTC
CASSLQGYEQYF
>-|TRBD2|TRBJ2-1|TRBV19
TGTGCCAGTACCCCAGAGGGACTAGCTGAGCAGTTCTTC
CASTPEGLAEQFF
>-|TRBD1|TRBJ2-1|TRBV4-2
TGTGCCAGCAGCCAAGGGGGGGGGACAGGGCCCAATGAGCAGTTCTTC
CASSQGGGTGPNEQFF
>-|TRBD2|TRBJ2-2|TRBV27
TGTGCCAGCAGACCTAGCGGGAGGGCTACCGGGGAGCTGTTTTTT
CASRPSGRATGELFF
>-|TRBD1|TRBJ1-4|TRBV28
TGTGCCAGCAGTTCGGGGACAGGGTATGAAAAACTGTTTTTT
CASSSGTGYEKLFF
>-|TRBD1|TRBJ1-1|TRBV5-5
TGTGCCAGCAGCTTTGACAGGGCTGGGAACACTGAAGCTTTCTTT
CASSFDRAGNTEAFF
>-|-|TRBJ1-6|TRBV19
TGTGCCAGTCGCCAGGGGCCAGCCTATAATTCACCCCTCCACTTT
CASRQGPAYNSPLHF
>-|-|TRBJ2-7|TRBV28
TGTGCCAGCAGTTTAATTTCCCCTTACTACGAGCAGTACTTC
CASSLISPYYEQYF
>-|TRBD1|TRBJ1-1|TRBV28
TGTGCCAGCAAGACCGACAGGGCCAGTTCGGCTTTCTTT
CASKTDRASSAFF
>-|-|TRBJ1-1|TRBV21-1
TGTGCCAGCAGCAGAGGTAGACAGGGTAACCCTGAAGCTTTCTTT
CASSRGRQGNPEAFF
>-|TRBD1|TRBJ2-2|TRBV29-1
TGCAGCGTTGCCACAGGGGGCGCTGGCACCGGGGAGCTGTTTTTT
CSVATGGAGTGELFF
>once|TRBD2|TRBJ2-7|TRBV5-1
TGCGCCAGCAGCCCACCCCTAGCGGGGGGCGAGCAGTACTTC
CASSPPLAGGEQYF
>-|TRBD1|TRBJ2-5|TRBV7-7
TGTGCCAGCAGCTCGACAGGGGGGATCGCGGAGACCCAGTACTTC
CASSSTGGIAETQYF